Presented here are 15 T cell receptor beta chains from one specimen sequenced in a study of OX40 agonist ivuxolimab in advanced cancers. The table came from immunoSEQ multiplex PCR; TCRdb's copy has only in-frame clones and leaves some out. The repertoire has around 70,000 clones, almost 85% of them found once; the top ten carry 4% to 6%. The specimen comprised CD4+ or CD8+ T cells sorted from blood, sampled in a trial of the OX40 agonist ivuxolimab. Receptors were obtained from an adult with an advanced solid tumor such as melanoma, head and neck, liver or kidney cancer.

The CDR3 sequence: CASSLRERPPNEQFF. CDR3 nucleotides: TGTGCCAGCAGCTTGCGGGAGAGACCTCCAAATGAGCAGTTCTTC. The V call is TRBV11-2, the J call TRBJ2-1; TRBD2 matches at 7 bases. Germline trimming cut 3 bases from V and 7 bases from J; bases unmatched to any gene: 9. Germline loops: CDR1 SGHAT, CDR2 FQNNGV. The CDR3 runs 15 residues.

The rearrangement joins TRBV14 to TRBJ1-3; D gene ambiguous. This CDR3 comprises 17 residues. V was shortened by 1 base and J by 0 bases, with 13 bases between the two germline ends. Germline CDR1 is SGHDN and CDR2 is FVKESK. Written as DNA, the CDR3 is TGTGCCAGCAGCCAAGGAGTCGGCAGTAACTCTGGAAACACCATATATTTT. This sequence encodes CASSQGVGSNSGNTIYF.

The V call is TRBV10-3, the J call TRBJ1-3; TRBD1 matches 8 bases. V was pared by 6 bases and J by 0 bases, with 7 bases of the junction left unmatched. This CDR3 comprises 16 residues. CDR1 is ENHRY and CDR2 is SYGVKD in the germline V gene. The CDR3 sequence: CAIRGQDPISGNTIYF. The CDR3 DNA follows: TGTGCCATCAGGGGACAGGACCCGATCTCTGGAAACACCATATATTTT.

The chain employs TRBV7-9 and TRBJ1-2, with D unclear. CDR1 is SEHNR and CDR2 is FQNEAQ in the germline V gene (reference sequence). CDR3 size: 12 residues. V lost 1 base and J lost 8, with 8 bases in between. CDR3 loop: CASSLVVGGYTF. In nucleotides, the CDR3 is TGTGCCAGCAGCTTAGTCGTTGGGGGCTACACCTTC.

The rearrangement links TRBV19 to TRBJ2-1; 10 nucleotides align to TRBD2. Germline assignment: CDR1 LNHDA and CDR2 SQIVND (reference sequence). V was pared by 5 bases and J by 4 bases, with 11 bases of the junction left unmatched. This CDR3 has 17 residues. The CDR3 coding sequence is TGTGCCAGTAGTCTTTCCACGCTAGCGGGAGTGTACAATGAGCAGTTCTTC. Protein product: CASSLSTLAGVYNEQFF.

The V call is TRBV5-1, the J call TRBJ1-4; D unresolved. Germline assignment: CDR1 SGHRS and CDR2 YFSETQ. The CDR3 extends over 15 amino acids. Trimming removed 0 bases from V and 0 bases from J, with 6 bases in between. As DNA, the CDR3 is TGCGCCAGCAGCTTGGGCCCTGCAACTAATGAAAAACTGTTTTTT. Translating it yields CASSLGPATNEKLFF.

The chain is built from TRBV6-6 and TRBJ2-1; TRBD2 aligns across 13 bases. This CDR3 is built from 14 residues. Germline trimming cut 2 bases from V and 10 bases from J; bases unmatched to any gene: 2. Germline V gene data show CDR1 as MNHNY and CDR2 as SVGAGI (reference sequence). The CDR3 is CASSYATSGREQFF. Written as DNA, the CDR3 is TGTGCCAGCAGTTACGCGACTAGCGGGAGGGAGCAGTTCTTC.

Remarks on this clone: Other DNA sequences in this specimen translate into the identical CDR3. V usage is TRBV5-1 and J usage is TRBJ1-1; D not certain. The CDR3 sequence is 13 residues long. Looked up from germline, CDR1 is SGHRS and CDR2 is YFSETQ. Trimming took 7 bases from V and 0 from J, leaving 10 bases between them. Here the CDR3 reads CASSRDMNTEAFF. The CDR3 DNA sequence: TGCGCCAGCTCCAGAGACATGAACACTGAAGCTTTCTTT. Supplemented by reference TRBV5-1 and TRBJ1-1, the full variable domain reads KAGVTQTPRYLIKTRGQQVTLSCSPISGHRSVSWYQQTPGQGLQFLFEYFSETQRNKGNFPGRFSGRQFSNSRSEMNVSTLELGDSALYLCASSRDMNTEAFFGQGTRLTVV.

The rearrangement links TRBV7-2 to TRBJ1-2; D call uncertain. Per germline, CDR1 SGHTA and CDR2 FQGNSA. V was shortened by 5 bases and J by 3 bases, with 13 bases between the two germline ends. The CDR3 consists of 14 residues. The CDR3, as DNA: TGTGCCAGCAGCGCCGTATATGGGGACTATGGCTACACCTTC. Its protein product is CASSAVYGDYGYTF.

This clone came up once. The V call is TRBV7-8, the J call TRBJ1-2; no definite D call. The CDR3 is made up of 13 amino acids. Germline assignment: CDR1 SGHVS and CDR2 FQNEAQ. Trimming removed 1 base at V and 3 bases at J, with 6 bases between. Here the CDR3 reads CASSLGRDYGYTF. For the CDR3, the DNA is TGTGCCAGCAGCTTAGGGAGGGACTATGGCTACACCTTC.

This clone has a single count. The chain employs TRBV11-1 and TRBJ2-4, with D hard to call. The CDR3 consists of 13 residues. Looked up from germline, CDR1 is SGHAT and CDR2 is FQDESV (reference sequence). Trimming stripped 2 bases from V and 5 bases from J, with 7 bases between. The DNA of the CDR3 is TGTGCCAGCAGCTTAAACGGACAAAACATTCAGTACTTC. Its protein product is CASSLNGQNIQYF.

The genes are TRBV7-8 and TRBJ2-7; 9 bases map to TRBD1. J was trimmed by 2 bases and V by 4 bases; bases with no gene match: 12. The germline gives CDR1 SGHVS, CDR2 FQNEAQ. The CDR3 spans 17 residues. The CDR3 sequence: CASSSYRGRYSTYEQYF. DNA of the CDR3: TGTGCCAGCAGCTCATACAGGGGGCGGTATTCCACCTACGAGCAGTACTTC.

The chain has TRBV6-5 and TRBJ1-4, with TRBD1 matching over 8 bases. CDR1 is MNHEY and CDR2 is SVGAGI in the germline V gene. This CDR3 has 12 residues. Trimming took 7 bases from V and 9 from J; bases not matched to a gene: 4. CDR3 sequence (DNA): TGTGCCAGCAAGACAGGGGAACAAAAACTGTTTTTT. It yields the protein CASKTGEQKLFF.

This clone was found a few times. This chain connects TRBV4-1 to TRBJ2-1; D is uncertain. V gave up 1 base and J gave up 4 bases, with 20 bases separating them. CDR1 MGHRA and CDR2 YSYEKL come from the germline V gene. This CDR3 contains 18 residues. CDR3 in amino acids: CASSQGPIRRKGYNEQFF. The CDR3, as DNA: TGCGCCAGCAGCCAAGGTCCTATTAGAAGGAAGGGTTACAATGAGCAGTTCTTC.

J is TRBJ2-7 and V is TRBV28, with D perhaps matching TRBD2 (6 bases). CDR3 length equals 15 residues. CDR1 and CDR2 from the germline V gene are MDHEN and SYDVKM. V was pared by 1 base and J by 2 bases, with 12 bases between. The CDR3 spells CASSLFRGTTYEQYF. CDR3 coding DNA: TGTGCCAGCAGTTTATTTCGGGGGACCACCTACGAGCAGTACTTC.